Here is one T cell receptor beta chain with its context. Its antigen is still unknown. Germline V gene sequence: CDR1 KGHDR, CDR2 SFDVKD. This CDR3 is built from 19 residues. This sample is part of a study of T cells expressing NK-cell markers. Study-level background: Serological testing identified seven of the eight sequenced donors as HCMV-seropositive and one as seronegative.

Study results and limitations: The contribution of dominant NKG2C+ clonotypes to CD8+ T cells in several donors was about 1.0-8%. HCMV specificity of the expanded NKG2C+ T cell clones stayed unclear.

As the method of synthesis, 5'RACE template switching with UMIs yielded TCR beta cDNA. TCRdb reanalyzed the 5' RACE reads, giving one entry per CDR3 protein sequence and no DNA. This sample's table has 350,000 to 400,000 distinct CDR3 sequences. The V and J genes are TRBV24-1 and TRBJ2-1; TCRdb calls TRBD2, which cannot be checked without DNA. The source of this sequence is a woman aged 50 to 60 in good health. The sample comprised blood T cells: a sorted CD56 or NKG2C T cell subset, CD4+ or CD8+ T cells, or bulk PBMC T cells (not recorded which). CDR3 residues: CATSDFGFRASGRSDEQFF.